This T cell receptor beta chain was obtained from a study of T cells in Graves' hyperthyroidism and ophthalmopathy. Germline CDR1 reads MDHEN; CDR2 reads SYDVKM. The CDR3 loop spans 17 amino acids. The V segment lost 5 bases and the J segment 10 bases; nucleotides outside the gene matches: 15. Only a few counts were recorded for this clonotype. Hyperthyroidism, newly diagnosed and lasting under 2 months, affected patients aged 18 to 65. TCR beta CDR3 region amplification was performed from RNA transcripts. Initially, a first-round RT-PCR of the TCR CDR3 employed the HTBI primer set. TCRdb passed the multiplex PCR reads through MiXCR, listing each CDR3 protein once. The sample has 700,000 to 950,000 distinct CDR3 sequences, under 45% seen once.

This chain joins TRBV28 and TRBJ1-6; the match to TRBD1 covers 9 bases. The specimen was blood. The TCR sequence derives from a woman aged 40 to 49 with Graves' hyperthyroidism. In nucleotides, the CDR3 is TGTGCCAGCAGTCCCGGTATAGGGGACAGGGTATTGTCACCCCTCCACTTT. Its protein product is CASSPGIGDRVLSPLHF. Variable domain in full (rest from reference TRBV28 and TRBJ1-6): DVKVTQSSRYLVKRTGEKVFLECVQDMDHENMFWYRQDPGLGLRLIYFSYDVKMKEKGDIPEGYSVSREKKERFSLILESASTNQTSMYLCASSPGIGDRVLSPLHFGNGTRLTVT.